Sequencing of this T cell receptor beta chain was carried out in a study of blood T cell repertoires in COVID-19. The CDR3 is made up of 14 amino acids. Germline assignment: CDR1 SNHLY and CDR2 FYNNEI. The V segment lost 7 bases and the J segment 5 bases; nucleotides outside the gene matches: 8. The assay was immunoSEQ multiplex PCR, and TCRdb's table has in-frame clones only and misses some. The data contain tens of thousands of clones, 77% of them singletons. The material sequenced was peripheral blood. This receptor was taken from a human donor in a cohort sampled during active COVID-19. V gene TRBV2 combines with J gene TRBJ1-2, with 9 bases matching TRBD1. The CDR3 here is CASTLQGAGYGYTF. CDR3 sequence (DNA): TGTGCCAGCACGCTACAGGGGGCAGGGTATGGCTACACCTTC.